These 8 T cell receptor beta chains originate from one sample sequenced in a study of T cell repertoires in cytomegalovirus infection. These receptors have no identified antigens. Using its own MiXCR run on the reads, TCRdb lists one record per CDR3 protein. Here the sample spans about 830,000 distinct CDR3 sequences, approximately 32% being singletons. Source: cultured CD8+ T cells from PBMCs, taken from culture after CMV antigen stimulation. All receptors derive from a human donor in good health (CMV status not recorded). Some clones in this sample may be carry-over from other donors' samples.

The chain employs TRBV19 and TRBJ2-5; TRBD1 agrees at 7 bases. V lost 4 bases, J lost 5 bases, and 10 bases stayed unmatched. CDR1 and CDR2 from the germline V gene are LNHDA and SQIVND (reference sequence). This CDR3 has 15 amino acids. As DNA, the CDR3 is TGTGCCAGTAGTAGATGGGTACAGGGGACGGAGACCCAGTACTTC. Protein product: CASSRWVQGTETQYF.

In this sample, this clonotype turned up once. The gene calls are TRBV10-3 and TRBJ2-7, with 9 bases fitting TRBD1. The CDR3 has 18 amino acids. From germline, CDR1 is ENHRY and CDR2 SYGVKD. V lost 3 bases, J lost 2 bases, and 14 bases stayed unmatched. The CDR3 reads CAISERDRADLQAYEQYV. CDR3 in DNA: TGTGCCATCAGTGAAAGGGACAGGGCGGATCTACAGGCCTACGAGCAGTACGTC.

This clonotype was observed many times. The chain is built from TRBV7-9 and TRBJ2-3; TRBD1 matches 7 bases. CDR1 and CDR2 from the germline V gene are SEHNR and FQNEAQ (reference sequence). The CDR3 runs 15 residues. V trimming: 6 bases; J trimming: 3 bases; junction bases outside the gene matches: 9. This CDR3 is CASSLEGGRTDTQYF. The CDR3, as DNA: TGTGCCAGCAGTTTGGAAGGGGGCCGGACAGATACGCAGTATTTT. The full variable domain, with the rest looked up from reference TRBV7-9 and TRBJ2-3, is DTGVSQNPRHKITKRGQNVTFRCDPISEHNRLYWYRQTLGQGPEFLTYFQNEAQLEKSRLLSDRFSAERPKGSFSTLEIQRTEQGDSAMYLCASSLEGGRTDTQYFGPGTRLTVL.

The chain recombines TRBV5-1 with TRBJ1-2, with D hard to call. V was clipped by 4 bases and J by 5 bases, with 15 bases between them. The CDR3 sequence is 14 residues long. CDR1 is SGHRS and CDR2 is YFSETQ in the germline V gene. CDR3 sequence reads: CASSPRDLIYGYTF. The CDR3 DNA follows: TGCGCCAGCAGCCCCCGGGATCTTATATATGGCTACACCTTC.

The chain joins TRBV7-9 to TRBJ1-4, with a possible D match to TRBD1 (5 bases). Germline V gene data show CDR1 as SEHNR and CDR2 as FQNEAQ (reference sequence). The CDR3 has 14 amino acids. V lost 6 bases and J 8 bases, leaving 16 bases between the germline ends. The CDR3: CASSTGGAREKLFF. In nucleotides, the CDR3 is TGTGCCAGCAGTACTGGGGGAGCAAGGGAAAAACTGTTTTTT.

This clonotype was detected many times. J is TRBJ1-1 and V is TRBV7-8; no definite D call. This CDR3 has 16 amino acids. The V end lost 0 bases, the J end lost 1 base, and 12 bases lay between the germline ends. Germline values: CDR1 SGHVS, CDR2 FQNEAQ. CDR3 loop: CASSLAPLIRNTEAFF. In DNA form, the CDR3 reads TGTGCCAGCAGCTTAGCGCCGCTGATTAGGAACACTGAAGCTTTCTTT.

This chain connects TRBV2 to TRBJ2-6; D is perhaps TRBD1 or TRBD2 (6 bases each). This CDR3 comprises 18 residues. The V and J ends lost 1 base and 0 bases respectively, with 13 bases between them. Germline V lookup: CDR1 SNHLY, CDR2 FYNNEI. The CDR3 sequence is CASSEVGGPPSGANVLTF. CDR3 in DNA: TGTGCCAGCAGTGAAGTGGGGGGCCCTCCCTCTGGGGCCAACGTCCTGACTTTC.

This chain connects TRBV12-3 or TRBV12-4 to TRBJ2-7; 8 bases are shared with TRBD1. The CDR3 runs 14 residues. The V segment lost 5 bases and the J segment 2 bases; nucleotides outside the gene matches: 5. The chain's CDR3 is CASSEQGVTYEQYF. The DNA for the CDR3 is TGTGCCAGCAGTGAACAGGGGGTGACCTACGAGCAGTACTTC.